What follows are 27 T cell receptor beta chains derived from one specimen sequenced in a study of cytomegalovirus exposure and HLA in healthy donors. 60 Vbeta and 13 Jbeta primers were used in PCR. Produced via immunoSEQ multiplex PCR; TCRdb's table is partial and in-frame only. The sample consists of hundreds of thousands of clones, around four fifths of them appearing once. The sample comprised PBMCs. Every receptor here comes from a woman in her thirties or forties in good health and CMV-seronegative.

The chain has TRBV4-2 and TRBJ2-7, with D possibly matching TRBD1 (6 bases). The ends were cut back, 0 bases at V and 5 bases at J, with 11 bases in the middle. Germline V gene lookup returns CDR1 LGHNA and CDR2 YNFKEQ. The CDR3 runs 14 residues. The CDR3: CASSQEGEGDEQYF. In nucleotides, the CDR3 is TGTGCCAGCAGCCAAGAGGGAGAGGGGGACGAGCAGTACTTC.

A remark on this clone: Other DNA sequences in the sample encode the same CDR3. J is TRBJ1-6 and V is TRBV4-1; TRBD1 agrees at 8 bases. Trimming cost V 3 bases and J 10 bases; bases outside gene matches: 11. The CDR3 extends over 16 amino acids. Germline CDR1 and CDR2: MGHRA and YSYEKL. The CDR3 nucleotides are TGCGCCAGCAGCCAGGCTCCCGGACAGGGAGGGTCACCCCTCCACTTT. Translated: CASSQAPGQGGSPLHF.

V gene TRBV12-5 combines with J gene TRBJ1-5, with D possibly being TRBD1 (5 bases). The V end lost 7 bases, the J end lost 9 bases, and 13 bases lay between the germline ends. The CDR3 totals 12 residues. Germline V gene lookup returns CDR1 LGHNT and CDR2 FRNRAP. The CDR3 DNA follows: TGTGCTAGTGTCCTAGGGGTGGGGCCCCAGCATTTT. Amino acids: CASVLGVGPQHF. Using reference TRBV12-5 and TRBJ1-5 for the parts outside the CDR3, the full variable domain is DARVTQTPRHKVTEMGQEVTMRCQPILGHNTVFWYRQTMMQGLELLAYFRNRAPLDDSGMPKDRFSAEMPDATLATLKIQPSEPRDSAVYFCASVLGVGPQHFGDGTRLSIL.

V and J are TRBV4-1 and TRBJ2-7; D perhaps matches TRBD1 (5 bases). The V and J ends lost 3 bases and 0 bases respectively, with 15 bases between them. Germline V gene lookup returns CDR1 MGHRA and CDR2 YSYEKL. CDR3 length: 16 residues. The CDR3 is CASSQGTAGSSYEQYF. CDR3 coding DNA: TGCGCCAGCAGCCAGGGCACGGCAGGGTCCTCCTACGAGCAGTACTTC.

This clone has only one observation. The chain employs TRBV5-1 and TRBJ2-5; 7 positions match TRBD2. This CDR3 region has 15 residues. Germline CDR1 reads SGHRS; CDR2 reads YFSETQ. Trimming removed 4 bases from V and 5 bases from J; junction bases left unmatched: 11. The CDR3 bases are TGCGCCAGCAGCCCGCCCAGTTCTAGCGGTGAGACCCAGTACTTC. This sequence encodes CASSPPSSSGETQYF.

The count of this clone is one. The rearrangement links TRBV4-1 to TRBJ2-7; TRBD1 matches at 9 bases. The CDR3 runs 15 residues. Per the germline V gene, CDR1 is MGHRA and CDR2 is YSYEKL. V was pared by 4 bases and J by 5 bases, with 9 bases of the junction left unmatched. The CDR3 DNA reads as TGCGCCAGCAGCCCCCTGACCGGGACAGGGCACGAGCAGTACTTC. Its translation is CASSPLTGTGHEQYF.

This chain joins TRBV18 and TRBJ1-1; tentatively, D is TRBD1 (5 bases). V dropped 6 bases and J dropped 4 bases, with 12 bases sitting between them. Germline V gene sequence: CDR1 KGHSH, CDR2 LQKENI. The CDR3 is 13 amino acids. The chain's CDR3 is CASSHDSVTEAFF. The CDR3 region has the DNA TGTGCCAGCTCGCACGACAGCGTCACTGAAGCTTTCTTT. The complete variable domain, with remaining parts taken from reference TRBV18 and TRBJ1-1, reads NAGVMQNPRHLVRRRGQEARLRCSPMKGHSHVYWYRQLPEEGLKFMVYLQKENIIDESGMPKERFSAEFPKEGPSILRIQQVVRGDSAAYFCASSHDSVTEAFFGQGTRLTVV.

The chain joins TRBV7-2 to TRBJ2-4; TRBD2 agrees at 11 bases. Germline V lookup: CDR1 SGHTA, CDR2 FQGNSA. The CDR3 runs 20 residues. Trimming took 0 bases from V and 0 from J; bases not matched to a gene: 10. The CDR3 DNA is TGTGCCAGCAGCTTAGCGTGGGGGCTAGCGGGGGGCGTAGCCAAAAACATTCAGTACTTC. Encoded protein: CASSLAWGLAGGVAKNIQYF.

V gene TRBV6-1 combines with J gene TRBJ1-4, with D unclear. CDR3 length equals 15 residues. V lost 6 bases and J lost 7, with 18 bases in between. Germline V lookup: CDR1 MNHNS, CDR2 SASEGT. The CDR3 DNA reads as TGTGCCAGCAGCGACCCCCGGGGTATTGTTGAAAAACTGTTTTTT. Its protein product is CASSDPRGIVEKLFF.

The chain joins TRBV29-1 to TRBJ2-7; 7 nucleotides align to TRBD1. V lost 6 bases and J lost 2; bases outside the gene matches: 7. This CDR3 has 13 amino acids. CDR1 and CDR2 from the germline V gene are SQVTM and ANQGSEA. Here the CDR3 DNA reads TGCAGCGTGGCCGGGACAGTGACCTACGAGCAGTACTTC. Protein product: CSVAGTVTYEQYF.

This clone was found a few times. Written as DNA, the CDR3 is TGCGCCAGCAGCCAAGATATCTCTAGCAATCAGCCCCAGCATTTT. Translating gives CASSQDISSNQPQHF. V is TRBV4-3 and J is TRBJ1-5; D gene uncertain. V gave up 0 bases and J gave up 0 bases, with 6 bases separating them. The CDR3 has 15 amino acids. Germline assignment: CDR1 LGHNA and CDR2 YSLEER.

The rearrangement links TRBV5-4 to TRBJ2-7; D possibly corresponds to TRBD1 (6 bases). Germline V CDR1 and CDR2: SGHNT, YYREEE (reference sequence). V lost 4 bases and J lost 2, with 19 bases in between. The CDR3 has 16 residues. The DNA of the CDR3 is TGTGCCAGCAGCGGGGGCAGAACAGGGTCCGCCTACGAGCAGTACTTC. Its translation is CASSGGRTGSAYEQYF.

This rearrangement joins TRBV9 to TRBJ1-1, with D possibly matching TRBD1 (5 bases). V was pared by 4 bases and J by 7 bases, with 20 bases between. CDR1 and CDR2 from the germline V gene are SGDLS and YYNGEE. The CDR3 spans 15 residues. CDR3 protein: CASSPNGGRVDEAFF. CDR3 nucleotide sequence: TGTGCCAGCAGCCCAAACGGGGGAAGGGTTGATGAAGCTTTCTTT.

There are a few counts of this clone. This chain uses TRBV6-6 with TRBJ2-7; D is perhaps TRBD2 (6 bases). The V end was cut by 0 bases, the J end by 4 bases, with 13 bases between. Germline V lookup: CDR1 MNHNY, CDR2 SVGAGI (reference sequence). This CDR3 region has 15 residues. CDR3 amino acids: CASSYSRGLGYEQYF. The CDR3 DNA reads TGTGCCAGCAGTTACTCGAGGGGACTCGGGTACGAGCAGTACTTC.

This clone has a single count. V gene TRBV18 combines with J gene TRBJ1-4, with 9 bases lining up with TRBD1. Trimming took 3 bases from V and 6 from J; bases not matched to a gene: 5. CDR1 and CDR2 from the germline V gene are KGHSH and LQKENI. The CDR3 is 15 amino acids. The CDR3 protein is CASSPMGQGHEKLFF. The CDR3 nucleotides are TGTGCCAGCTCACCTATGGGACAGGGCCATGAAAAACTGTTTTTT.

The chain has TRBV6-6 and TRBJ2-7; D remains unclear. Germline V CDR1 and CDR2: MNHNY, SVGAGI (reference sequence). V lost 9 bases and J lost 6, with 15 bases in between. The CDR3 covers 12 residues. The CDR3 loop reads CASSDVAFEQYF. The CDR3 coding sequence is TGTGCCAGTTCAGACGTAGCCTTCGAGCAGTACTTC.

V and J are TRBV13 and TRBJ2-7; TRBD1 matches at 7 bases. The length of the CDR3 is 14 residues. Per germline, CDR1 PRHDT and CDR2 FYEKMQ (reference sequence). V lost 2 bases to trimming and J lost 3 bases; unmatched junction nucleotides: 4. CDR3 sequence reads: CASSLKPGGYEQYF. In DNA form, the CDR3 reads TGTGCCAGCAGCTTAAAGCCAGGGGGCTACGAGCAGTACTTC.

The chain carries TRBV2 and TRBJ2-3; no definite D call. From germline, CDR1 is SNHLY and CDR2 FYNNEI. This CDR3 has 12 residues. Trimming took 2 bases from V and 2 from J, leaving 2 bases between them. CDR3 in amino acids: CASSEYTDTQYF. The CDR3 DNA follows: TGTGCCAGCAGTGAATACACAGATACGCAGTATTTT.

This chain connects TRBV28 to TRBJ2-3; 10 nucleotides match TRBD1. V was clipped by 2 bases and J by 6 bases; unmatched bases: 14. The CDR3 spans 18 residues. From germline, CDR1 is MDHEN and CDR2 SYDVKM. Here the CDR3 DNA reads TGTGCCAGCAGTTTAGGGGGACAGGGGATCGGACGAAAGGATACGCAGTATTTT. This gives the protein CASSLGGQGIGRKDTQYF.

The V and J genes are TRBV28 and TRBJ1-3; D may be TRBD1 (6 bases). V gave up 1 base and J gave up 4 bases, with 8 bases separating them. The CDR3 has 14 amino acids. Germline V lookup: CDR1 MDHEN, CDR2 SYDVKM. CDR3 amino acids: CASSLSGAGNTIYF. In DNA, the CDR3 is TGTGCCAGCAGTTTATCAGGGGCCGGAAACACCATATATTTT.

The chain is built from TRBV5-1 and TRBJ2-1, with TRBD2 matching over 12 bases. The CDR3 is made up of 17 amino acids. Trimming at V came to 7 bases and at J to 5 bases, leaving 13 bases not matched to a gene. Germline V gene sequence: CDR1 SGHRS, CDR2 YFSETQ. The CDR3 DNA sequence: TGCGCCAGCGGAGCGACACCTAGCGGGGGGGCCAACAATGAGCAGTTCTTC. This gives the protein CASGATPSGGANNEQFF.

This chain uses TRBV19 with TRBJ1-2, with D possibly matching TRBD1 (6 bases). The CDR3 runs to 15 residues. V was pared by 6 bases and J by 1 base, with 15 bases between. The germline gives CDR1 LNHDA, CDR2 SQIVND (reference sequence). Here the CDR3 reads CASREQGADNYGYTF. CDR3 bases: TGTGCCAGTAGGGAACAGGGCGCCGATAACTATGGCTACACCTTC. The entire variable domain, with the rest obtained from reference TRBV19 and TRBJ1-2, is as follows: DGGITQSPKYLFRKEGQNVTLSCEQNLNHDAMYWYRQDPGQGLRLIYYSQIVNDFQKGDIAEGYSVSREKKESFPLTVTSAQKNPTAFYLCASREQGADNYGYTFGSGTRLTVV.

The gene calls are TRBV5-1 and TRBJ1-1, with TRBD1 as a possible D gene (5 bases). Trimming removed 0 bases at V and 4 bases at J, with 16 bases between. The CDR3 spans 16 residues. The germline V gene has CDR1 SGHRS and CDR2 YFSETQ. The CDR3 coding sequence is TGCGCCAGCAGCTTGGCGCCTCGGCAGGGAGGCACTGAAGCTTTCTTT. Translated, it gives CASSLAPRQGGTEAFF.

The CDR3 region is CASSEVAQGVESPLHF. The CDR3 DNA sequence: TGTGCCAGCAGTGAAGTTGCACAGGGAGTAGAGTCACCCCTCCACTTT. This chain joins TRBV2 and TRBJ1-6; maybe TRBD1 (6 bases). The CDR3 has 16 residues. V was trimmed by 1 base and J by 10 bases, leaving 17 bases between them. In germline, CDR1 is SNHLY, CDR2 FYNNEI.

CDR3 region: CASSPSGGTGANVLTF. In DNA form, the CDR3 reads TGCGCCAGCAGCCCTAGCGGGGGAACTGGGGCCAACGTCCTGACTTTC. The chain employs TRBV5-1 and TRBJ2-6; 10 bases agree with TRBD2. J was trimmed by 2 bases and V by 4 bases; bases with no gene match: 3. Germline lookup yields CDR1 SGHRS and CDR2 YFSETQ. The CDR3 runs 16 residues.

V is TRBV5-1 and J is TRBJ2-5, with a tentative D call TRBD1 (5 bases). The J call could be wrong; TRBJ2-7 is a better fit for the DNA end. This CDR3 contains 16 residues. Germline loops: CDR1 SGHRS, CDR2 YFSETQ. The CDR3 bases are TGCGCCAGCAGCTTGGGGGTTAGGGGCGCGGTGCACGAGCAGTACTTC. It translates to CASSLGVRGAVHEQYF.

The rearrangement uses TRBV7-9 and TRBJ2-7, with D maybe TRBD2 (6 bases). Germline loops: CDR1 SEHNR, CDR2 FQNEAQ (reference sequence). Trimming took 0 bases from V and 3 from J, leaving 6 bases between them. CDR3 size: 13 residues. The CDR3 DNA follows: TGTGCCAGCAGCTTAGCGGGGGGCTACGAGCAGTACTTC. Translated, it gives CASSLAGGYEQYF. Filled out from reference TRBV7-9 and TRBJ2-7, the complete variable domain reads DTGVSQNPRHKITKRGQNVTFRCDPISEHNRLYWYRQTLGQGPEFLTYFQNEAQLEKSRLLSDRFSAERPKGSFSTLEIQRTEQGDSAMYLCASSLAGGYEQYFGPGTRLTVT.